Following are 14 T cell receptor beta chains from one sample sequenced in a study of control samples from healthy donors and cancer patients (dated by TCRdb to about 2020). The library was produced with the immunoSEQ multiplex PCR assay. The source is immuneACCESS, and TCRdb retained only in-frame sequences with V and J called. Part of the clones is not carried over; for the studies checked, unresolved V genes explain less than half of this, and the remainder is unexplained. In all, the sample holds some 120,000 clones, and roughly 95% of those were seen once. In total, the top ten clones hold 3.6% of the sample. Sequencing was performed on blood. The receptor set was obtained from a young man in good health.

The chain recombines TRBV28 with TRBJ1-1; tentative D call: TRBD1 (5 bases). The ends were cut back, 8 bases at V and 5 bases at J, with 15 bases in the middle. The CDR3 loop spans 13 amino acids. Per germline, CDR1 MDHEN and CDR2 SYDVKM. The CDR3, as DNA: TGTGCCAGCGGTGGCCAGGGATGGACTGAAGCTTTCTTT. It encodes CASGGQGWTEAFF.

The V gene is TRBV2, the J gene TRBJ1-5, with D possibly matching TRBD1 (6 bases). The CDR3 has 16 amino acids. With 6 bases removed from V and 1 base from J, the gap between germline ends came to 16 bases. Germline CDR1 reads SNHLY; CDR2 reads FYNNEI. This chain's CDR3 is CASRGIRGPSNQPQHF. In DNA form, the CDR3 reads TGTGCCAGCAGGGGGATCAGGGGTCCGAGCAATCAGCCCCAGCATTTT. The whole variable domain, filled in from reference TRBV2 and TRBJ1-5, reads EPEVTQTPSHQVTQMGQEVILRCVPISNHLYFYWYRQILGQKVEFLVSFYNNEISEKSEIFDDQFSVERPDGSNFTLKIRSTKLEDSAMYFCASRGIRGPSNQPQHFGDGTRLSIL.

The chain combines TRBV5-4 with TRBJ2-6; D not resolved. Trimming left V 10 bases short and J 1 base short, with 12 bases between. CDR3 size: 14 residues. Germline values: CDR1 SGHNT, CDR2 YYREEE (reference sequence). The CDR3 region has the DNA TGTGCCGCTCAAGGAGATTCTGGGGCCAACGTCCTGACTTTC. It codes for CAAQGDSGANVLTF.

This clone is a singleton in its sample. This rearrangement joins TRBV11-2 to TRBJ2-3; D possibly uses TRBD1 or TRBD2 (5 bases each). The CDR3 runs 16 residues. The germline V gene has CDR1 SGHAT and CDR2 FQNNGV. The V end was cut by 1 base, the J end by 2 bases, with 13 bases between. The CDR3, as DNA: TGTGCCAGCAGCTTAGTCACGGGGACCTACACAGATACGCAGTATTTT. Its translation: CASSLVTGTYTDTQYF.

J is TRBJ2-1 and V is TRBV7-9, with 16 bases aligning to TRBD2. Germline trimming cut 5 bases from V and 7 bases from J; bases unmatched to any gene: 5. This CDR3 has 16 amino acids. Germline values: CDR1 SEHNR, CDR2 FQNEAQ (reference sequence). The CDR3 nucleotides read TGTGCCAGCAGCCCCGGGACTAGCGGGGGGGCGAATGAGCAGTTCTTC. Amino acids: CASSPGTSGGANEQFF.

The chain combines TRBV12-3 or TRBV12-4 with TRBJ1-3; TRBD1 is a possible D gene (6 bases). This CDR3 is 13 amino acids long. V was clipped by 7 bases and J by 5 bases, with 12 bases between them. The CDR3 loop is CASTQGWRNTIYF. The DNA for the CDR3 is TGTGCCAGCACTCAGGGGTGGAGAAACACCATATATTTT.

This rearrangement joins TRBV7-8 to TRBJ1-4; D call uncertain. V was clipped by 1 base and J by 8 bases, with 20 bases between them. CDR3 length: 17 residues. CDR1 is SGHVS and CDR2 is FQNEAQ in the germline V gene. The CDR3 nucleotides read TGTGCCAGCAGCTTAGGTCGCAGTGGGAGGACTCAGGAAAAACTGTTTTTT. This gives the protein CASSLGRSGRTQEKLFF.

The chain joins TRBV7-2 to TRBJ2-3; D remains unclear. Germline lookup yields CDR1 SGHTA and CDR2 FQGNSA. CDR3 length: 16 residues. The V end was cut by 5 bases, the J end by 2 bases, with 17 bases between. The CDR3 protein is CASSLWGTKNTDTQYF. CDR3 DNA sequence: TGTGCCAGCAGCCTCTGGGGAACGAAGAACACAGATACGCAGTATTTT.

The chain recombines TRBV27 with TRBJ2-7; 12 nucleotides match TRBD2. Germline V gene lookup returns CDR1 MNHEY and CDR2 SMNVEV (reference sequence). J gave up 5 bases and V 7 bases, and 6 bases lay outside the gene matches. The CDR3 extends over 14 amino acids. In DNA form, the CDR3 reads TGTGCCAGCATCCGGACTAGCGGGGCCCACGAGCAGTACTTC. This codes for CASIRTSGAHEQYF.

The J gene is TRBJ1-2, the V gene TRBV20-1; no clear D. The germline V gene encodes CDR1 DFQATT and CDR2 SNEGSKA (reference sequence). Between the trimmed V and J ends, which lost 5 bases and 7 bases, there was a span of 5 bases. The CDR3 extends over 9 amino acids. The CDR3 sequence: CSADSGYTF. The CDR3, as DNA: TGCAGTGCTGATTCTGGCTACACCTTC.

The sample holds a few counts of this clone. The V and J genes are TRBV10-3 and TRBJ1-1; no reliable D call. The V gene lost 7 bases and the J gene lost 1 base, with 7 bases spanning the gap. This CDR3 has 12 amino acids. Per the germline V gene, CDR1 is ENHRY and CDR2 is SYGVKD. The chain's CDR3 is CAIKRENTEAFF. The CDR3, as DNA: TGTGCCATCAAGCGGGAGAACACTGAAGCTTTCTTT.

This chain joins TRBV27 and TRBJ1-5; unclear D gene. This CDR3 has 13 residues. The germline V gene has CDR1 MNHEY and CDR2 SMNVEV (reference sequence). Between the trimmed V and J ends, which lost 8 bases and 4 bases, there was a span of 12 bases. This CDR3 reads CASGTGPNQPQHF. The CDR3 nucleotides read TGTGCCAGCGGCACCGGGCCTAATCAGCCCCAGCATTTT.

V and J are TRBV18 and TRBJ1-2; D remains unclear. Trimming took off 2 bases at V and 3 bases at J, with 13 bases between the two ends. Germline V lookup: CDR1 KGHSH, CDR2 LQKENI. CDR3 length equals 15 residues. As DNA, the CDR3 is TGTGCCAGCTCACCAGATGAGGTAGTCGACTATGGCTACACCTTC. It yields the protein CASSPDEVVDYGYTF.

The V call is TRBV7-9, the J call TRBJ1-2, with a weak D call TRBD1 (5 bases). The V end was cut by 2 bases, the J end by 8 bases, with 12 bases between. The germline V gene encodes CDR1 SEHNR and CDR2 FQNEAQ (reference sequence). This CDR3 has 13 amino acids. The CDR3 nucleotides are TGTGCCAGCAGCTTACAGGGACTAGAAGGCTACACCTTC. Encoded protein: CASSLQGLEGYTF.